This T cell receptor beta chain was captured in a study of T-cell memory formation after mild COVID-19. Broader study findings: CD8+ contracting clones occupied EMRA, while CD4+ ones occupied mainly CM and EM. Pre-infection memory contained some responding clones, which suggested that cross-reactive memory had joined.

CDR3 length equals 14 residues. Germline V gene data show CDR1 as LGHNA and CDR2 as YSLEER. Trimming left V 3 bases short and J 7 bases short, with 15 bases between. One entry per CDR3 protein results from TCRdb running MiXCR on the 5' RACE reads. The sample has 280,000 or so distinct CDR3 sequences, more than 15% seen once. This clonotype turned up a few times. Its antigen remains unidentified. The receptor was isolated from a man aged 18 to 30 who had mild COVID-19 (a few samples of this study predate the infection). Cell type and time point are not known. The chain employs TRBV4-3 and TRBJ1-2, with a possible D match to TRBD1 (6 bases). Source material: PBMCs or a T cell subset sorted from them (not recorded which). The CDR3, as DNA: TGCGCCAGCAGCCAGACTCCCGACAGGTCTGGCTACACCTTC. As protein: CASSQTPDRSGYTF.